This TCR beta chain was identified in a study of technical replicates of blood from several donors. Here immunoSEQ multiplex PCR was the method, and the copy in TCRdb shows in-frame clones only, minus some. Among tens of thousands of clones listed, approximately 96% were seen once. Losses at the gene ends were 5 bases for V and 7 bases for J; bases not matched to a gene: 7. CDR3 length: 15 amino acids. CDR1 and CDR2 from the germline V gene are SGHTA and FQGNSA. Sequenced sample: T cells isolated from PBMCs. This TCR derives from a human donor in good health. The chain recombines TRBV7-2 with TRBJ2-1, with 11 bases matching TRBD2. CDR3 amino acids: CASSPVAGGGNEQFF. The DNA of the CDR3 is TGTGCCAGCAGCCCCGTAGCGGGAGGGGGGAATGAGCAGTTCTTC.